This is a list of T cell receptor beta chains from one sample in a study of CD8 T cells in ankylosing spondylitis. TCRdb redid the calling of the 5' RACE reads with MiXCR, one entry per CDR3 protein. The profile covers 300,000 to 400,000 distinct CDR3 sequences, with approximately 10% appearing a single time and roughly 9.2% taken by the ten largest. Sequenced input: blood, either unsorted or a sorted T cell fraction (not recorded which). The receptors were sampled from a female donor with ankylosing spondylitis or in good health (not recorded which). Both conserved end residues are part of each CDR3. D genes are given only for firm matches. Rows give clone size only sometimes, using once, few, many, or a class for an expanded clone.

>NA|TRBV6-1|TRBJ2-2|many
TGTGCCACGATAGGGACGGCTCGATCCACCGGGGAGCTGTTTTTT
CATIGTARSTGELFF
>TRBD1|TRBV20-1|TRBJ1-5|many
TGCAGTGCGACGGGACAGGGAAGCAATCAGCCCCAGCATTTT
CSATGQGSNQPQHF
>TRBD2|TRBV7-2|TRBJ2-7|many
TGTGCCAGCAGCCCGAATTCCCTAGCGGTTATCGAGCAGTACTTC
CASSPNSLAVIEQYF
>NA|TRBV5-1|TRBJ2-1|many
TGCGCCACCAAACGCGGTGATGCGGGGGCGGGAAATGAGCAGTTCTTC
CATKRGDAGAGNEQFF
>NA|TRBV10-3|TRBJ2-2|NA
TGTGCCATCAGTGAGAGCTGGCCCTGGGAGCTGTTTTTT
CAISESWPWELFF
>NA|TRBV7-6|TRBJ2-3|many
TGTGCCAGCAGCTTGAACCGGGCTCCAGATACGCAGTATTTT
CASSLNRAPDTQYF
>TRBD2|TRBV20-1|TRBJ2-2|many
TGCAGTGCTAGAGCGACTAGCGCAGAGTACACCGGGGAGCTGTTTTTT
CSARATSAEYTGELFF
>TRBD1|TRBV20-1|TRBJ1-1|few
TGCAGTGCTATCAGGGGGTCTATGAACACTGAAGCTTTCTTT
CSAIRGSMNTEAFF
>NA|TRBV2|TRBJ2-6|NA
TGTGCCAGCACTCCTCGTAGAGGGTTCTCTGGGGCCAACGTCCTGACTTTC
CASTPRRGFSGANVLTF
>NA|TRBV3-1|TRBJ2-5|NA
TGTGCCAGCAGCCAAGGTGGCCCTTCTGCGGAGACCCAGTACTTC
CASSQGGPSAETQYF
>NA|TRBV6-2/TRBV6-3|TRBJ2-4|NA
TGTGCCAGCAGTTACTCGTCCCAGTTAGCCAAAAACATTCAGTACTTC
CASSYSSQLAKNIQYF
>TRBD1|TRBV7-6|TRBJ2-3|many
TGTGCCAGCAGCTTACTAGGGGGCATAGATACGCAGTATTTT
CASSLLGGIDTQYF
>NA|TRBV5-1|TRBJ2-2|many
TGCGCCAGCAGACACCAACTAGCAGTTGAGGCCGGGGAGCTGTTTTTT
CASRHQLAVEAGELFF
>NA|TRBV7-9|TRBJ2-7|many
TGTGCCAGCACCTCGGGGGACAGAATCGGCTCCGAGCAGTACTTC
CASTSGDRIGSEQYF
>NA|TRBV5-1|TRBJ2-2|many
TGCGCCAGCAGCTTTAGGATCACCGGGGAGCTGTTTTTT
CASSFRITGELFF
>NA|TRBV27|TRBJ1-5|few
TGTGCCAGCAGGACCGGGGGCCTGTCAAGCAATCAGCCCCAGCATTTT
CASRTGGLSSNQPQHF
>NA|TRBV7-9|TRBJ2-3|NA
TGTGCCAGCAGCTTAGTAGGGACCACAGATACGCAGTATTTT
CASSLVGTTDTQYF
>NA|TRBV7-9|TRBJ1-1|many
TGTGCCAGCAGCTTAGCGATGCAGCACGAAGCTTTCTTT
CASSLAMQHEAFF